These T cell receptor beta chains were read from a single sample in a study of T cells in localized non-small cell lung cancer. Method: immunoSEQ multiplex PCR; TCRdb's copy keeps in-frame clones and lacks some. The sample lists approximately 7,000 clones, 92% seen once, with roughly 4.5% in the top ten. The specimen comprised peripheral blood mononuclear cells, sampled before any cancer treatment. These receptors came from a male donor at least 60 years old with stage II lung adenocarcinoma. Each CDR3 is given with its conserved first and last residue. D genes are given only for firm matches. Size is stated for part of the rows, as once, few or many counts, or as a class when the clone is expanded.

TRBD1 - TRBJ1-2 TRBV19 CASSLTGTVYGYTF TGTGCCAGTAGTTTAACCGGGACAGTATATGGCTACACCTTC
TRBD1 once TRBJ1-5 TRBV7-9 CASTPGQGAVQPQHF TGTGCCAGCACACCAGGGCAGGGGGCGGTTCAGCCCCAGCATTTT
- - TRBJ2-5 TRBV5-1 CASTYQETQYF TGCGCCAGCACCTACCAAGAGACCCAGTACTTC
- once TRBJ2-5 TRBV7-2 CASTTPGQGLRHF TGTGCCAGCACCACTCCGGGGCAGGGCCTAAGGCACTTC
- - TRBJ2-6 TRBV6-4 CASSVTSSGANVLTF TGTGCCAGCAGTGTTACCAGCTCTGGGGCCAACGTCCTGACTTTC
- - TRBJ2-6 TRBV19 CASSSQSGANVLTF TGTGCCAGTAGTAGTCAATCTGGGGCCAACGTCCTGACTTTC
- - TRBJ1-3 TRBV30 CAWGYSGNTIYF TGTGCCTGGGGATACTCTGGAAACACCATATATTTT
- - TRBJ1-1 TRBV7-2 CASSLIGGAEAFF TGTGCCAGCAGCTTAATCGGGGGAGCTGAAGCTTTCTTT
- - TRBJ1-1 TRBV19 CASSILWTANTEAFF TGTGCCAGTAGTATCCTTTGGACAGCGAACACTGAAGCTTTCTTT
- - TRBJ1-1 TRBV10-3 CAISESGQFFEAFF TGTGCCATCAGTGAGTCCGGACAGTTCTTTGAAGCTTTCTTT
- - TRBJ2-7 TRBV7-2 CASSLEGTGTYEQYF TGTGCCAGCAGCTTAGAAGGGACTGGTACCTACGAGCAGTACTTC